Presented here are 11 T cell receptor beta chains from one specimen sequenced in a study of shared clonotypes between healthy human individuals. The data were produced by immunoSEQ multiplex PCR, yet TCRdb's version contains in-frame clones alone and is incomplete. Here the sample spans approximately 2,000,000 clones, roughly 90% being singletons. The specimen sequenced was naive CD4+ T cells from PBMCs. The subset: CD45RA+ positively selected. The source is a man aged 18 to 30 in good health. Some clones in this sample may be carry-over from other donors' samples.

The V call is TRBV10-3, the J call TRBJ2-7; 10 positions match TRBD1. Looked up from germline, CDR1 is ENHRY and CDR2 is SYGVKD. V lost 10 bases to trimming and J lost 7 bases; unmatched junction nucleotides: 10. The CDR3 runs 13 residues. CDR3 in amino acids: CASDRDRGGEQYF. The CDR3 DNA reads TGTGCCAGCGACCGGGACAGGGGTGGGGAGCAGTACTTC.

The genes are TRBV9 and TRBJ2-2, with 13 bases identical to TRBD2. The J segment lost 5 bases and the V segment lost 7 bases, leaving 5 bases of the junction unmatched. Per germline, CDR1 SGDLS and CDR2 YYNGEE. The CDR3 extends over 15 amino acids. The CDR3 loop is CASRPGLAGTGELFF. For the CDR3, the DNA is TGTGCCAGCCGCCCGGGACTAGCGGGGACCGGGGAGCTGTTTTTT.

The V and J genes are TRBV5-5 and TRBJ2-5; D is possibly TRBD1 or TRBD2 (6 bases each). From germline, CDR1 is SGHKS and CDR2 YYEKEE (reference sequence). The CDR3 is 14 amino acids. V was pared by 7 bases and J by 5 bases, with 18 bases between. CDR3 region: CASRRRGAGETQYF. CDR3 DNA sequence: TGTGCCAGCCGAAGAAGGGGGGCAGGTGAGACCCAGTACTTC.

This chain connects TRBV7-2 to TRBJ2-1; D gene uncertain. Germline CDR1 is SGHTA and CDR2 is FQGNSA. This CDR3 has 13 residues. The ends were cut back, 5 bases at V and 4 bases at J, with 9 bases in the middle. The CDR3 DNA is TGTGCCAGCAGCCCGGACCCTTACAATGAGCAGTTCTTC. Encoded protein: CASSPDPYNEQFF.

V gene TRBV21-1 combines with J gene TRBJ1-2; TRBD1 reflects the table's D call only, with no check against the DNA. TRBV21-1 is described as a pseudogene. The CDR3 loop spans 16 amino acids. The CDR3 loop is CASPMGLTSAHYGYTF. CDR3 coding DNA: TGTGCCAGCCCCATGGGCCTCACCTCCGCCCACTATGGCTACACCTTC.

This clone was observed once. The rearrangement links TRBV5-1 to TRBJ2-1; D might be TRBD2 (5 bases). This CDR3 region has 15 residues. The V and J ends lost 0 bases and 4 bases respectively, with 11 bases between them. Germline values: CDR1 SGHRS, CDR2 YFSETQ. This CDR3 reads CASSLEAEVYNEQFF. The CDR3 DNA follows: TGCGCCAGCAGCTTGGAAGCGGAGGTATACAATGAGCAGTTCTTC.

This CDR3 is CASSQEGRGGANEQYF. In DNA, the CDR3 is TGTGCCAGCAGCCAAGAGGGGCGGGGCGGGGCTAACGAGCAGTACTTC. The V and J genes are TRBV4-2 and TRBJ2-7, with a tentative D call TRBD2 (6 bases). Germline assignment: CDR1 LGHNA and CDR2 YNFKEQ. Trimming shortened V by 0 bases and J by 5 bases, and 17 bases separated the two germline ends. The CDR3 length is 16 residues.

This rearrangement joins TRBV27 to TRBJ2-1, with D tentatively TRBD2 (6 bases). Germline CDR1 is MNHEY and CDR2 is SMNVEV (reference sequence). This CDR3 region has 16 residues. V lost 5 bases to trimming and J lost 8 bases, with 22 bases between them. The CDR3 sequence: CASSSPAAGLSHEQFF. The CDR3 region has the DNA TGTGCCAGCAGTAGCCCTGCGGCGGGGCTCTCCCATGAGCAGTTCTTC.

The genes are TRBV19 and TRBJ1-1; 10 positions agree with TRBD1. This CDR3 region has 13 residues. Germline lookup yields CDR1 LNHDA and CDR2 SQIVND (reference sequence). Trimming cost V 5 bases and J 11 bases; bases outside gene matches: 8. The CDR3 bases are TGTGCCAGTAGTTATTCGCGGGGACAGGGGGCTTTCTTT. Amino acid sequence: CASSYSRGQGAFF.

V usage is TRBV6-5 and J usage is TRBJ1-1, with 9 bases matching TRBD1. CDR3 size: 13 residues. V dropped 6 bases and J dropped 5; count of bases not matched to a gene: 4. Germline CDR1 and CDR2: MNHEY and SVGAGI. CDR3 region: CASSTDRGTEAFF. The CDR3 nucleotides are TGTGCCAGCAGCACCGACAGGGGGACTGAAGCTTTCTTT.

V usage is TRBV11-3 and J usage is TRBJ2-5; 9 nucleotides line up with TRBD2. Germline V gene data show CDR1 as SGHNT and CDR2 as YENEEA. Germline trimming cut 2 bases from V and 7 bases from J; bases unmatched to any gene: 8. This CDR3 has 15 residues. This chain's CDR3 is CASSLSVAGVVTQYF. CDR3 bases: TGTGCCAGCAGCTTAAGCGTAGCGGGAGTTGTGACCCAGTACTTC.